This T cell receptor beta chain was found in a study of T cells and Merkel cell carcinoma outcomes. Study-wide findings and caveats: Reportedly, T-cell repertoire with density predicts Merkel cell carcinoma outcomes.

Data came from immunoSEQ multiplex PCR; TCRdb stores just in-frame clones and leaves some out. The sample has more than 12,000 clones; about nine tenths are singletons. To note about this clone: Its antigen is currently unknown.

The trim removed 5 bases at V and 4 bases at J, leaving 4 bases unmatched. In germline, CDR1 is SGHTA, CDR2 FQGTGA. The CDR3 is made up of 13 amino acids. The sample comprised tumor tissue from Merkel cell carcinoma. The source of this sequence is a human donor with Merkel cell carcinoma. This rearrangement joins TRBV7-3 to TRBJ2-5; TRBD2 matches at 7 bases. Here the CDR3 reads CASSEGRGETQYF. In DNA, the CDR3 is TGTGCCAGCAGCGAGGGGAGGGGAGAGACCCAGTACTTC. Based on the CDR3 plus reference TRBV7-3 and TRBJ2-5, the full variable domain is GAGVSQTPSNKVTEKGKYVELRCDPISGHTALYWYRQSLGQGPEFLIYFQGTGAADDSGLPNDRFFAVRPEGSVSTLKIQRTERGDSAVYLCASSEGRGETQYFGPGTRLLVL.